This T cell receptor beta chain was profiled in a study of CD8+CD57+ T cells in acquired aplastic anemia. Study overall: DNA per sorted CD4+ or CD8+ sample ranged roughly 0.18 to 30 ug, averaging 3.2 ug. Healthy donors gave approximately 10 million reads on average for CD4+ cells. Findings of the study overall: Approximately 29 was the count of CD8+ CDR3 sequences that patients shared with controls. Patient and control CD8+ Simpson's diversity was not significantly different.

Note on this clonotype: Its target is not known.

Genomic DNA, serving as template, underwent TCR beta VDJ and CDR3 profiling. TCRdb processed the reads anew with MiXCR; each CDR3 protein has one entry. Here the sample spans roughly 150,000 distinct CDR3 sequences, roughly 45% being singletons. V was cut by 4 bases and J by 3 bases, with 11 bases left in between. Germline values: CDR1 ENHRY, CDR2 SYGVKD. The CDR3 length is 14 residues. The genes are TRBV10-3 and TRBJ2-3; perhaps TRBD1 as D (6 bases). The sample consisted of sorted CD4+, CD8+, or CD8+CD57+ T cells (not recorded which) from PBMCs. The origin of this receptor is a human donor in good health. The CDR3 nucleotides are TGTGCCATCAGTGGAACCGGGACAACAGATACGCAGTATTTT. Translation: CAISGTGTTDTQYF.